The T cell receptor beta chain described here comes from a study of cytomegalovirus exposure and HLA in healthy donors. Findings and caveats of the study: Highly shared sequence variants in one cluster were likely a sequencing artifact. Confirmation was obtained in vitro that a few CMV-associated chains are specific for CMV antigens. A later analysis showed TCR association rates differing by HLA locus, peaking at DRB1 and lowest at HLA-C.

Donors consisted of healthy bone marrow donors. There are a few counts of this clone. What it binds is not known. The V gene's germline CDR1 is LGHNA and CDR2 YSLEER. The CDR3 totals 16 residues. Unmatched junction bases numbered 5, after V lost 1 base and J lost 4 bases. PCR was performed using 60 Vbeta and 13 Jbeta primers. Sequencing was performed with immunoSEQ multiplex PCR; in TCRdb, only in-frame clones are kept and a portion is missing. The table lists 99,000 or so clones, around 15% of them singletons. The specimen sequenced was PBMCs. V is TRBV4-3 and J is TRBJ2-5, with 11 bases matching TRBD2. The receptor comes from a female donor in good health and CMV-seronegative. CDR3 in DNA: TGCGCCAGCAGCCAAGCGTTTAGCGGGGGGGGAGAGACCCAGTACTTC. This codes for CASSQAFSGGGETQYF.